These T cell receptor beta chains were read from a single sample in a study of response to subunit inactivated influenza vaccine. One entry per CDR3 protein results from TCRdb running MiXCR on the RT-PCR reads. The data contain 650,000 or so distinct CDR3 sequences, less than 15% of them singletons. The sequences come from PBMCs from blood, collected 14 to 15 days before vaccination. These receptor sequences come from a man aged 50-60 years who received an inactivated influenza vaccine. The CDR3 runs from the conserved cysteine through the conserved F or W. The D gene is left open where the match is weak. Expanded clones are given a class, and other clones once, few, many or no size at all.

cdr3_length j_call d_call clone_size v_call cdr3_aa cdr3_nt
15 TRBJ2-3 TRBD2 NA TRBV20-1 CSATKGGTSADTQYF TGCAGTGCAACTAAGGGTGGGACTAGCGCAGATACGCAGTATTTT
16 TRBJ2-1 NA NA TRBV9 CASSSTPRGNHNEQFF TGTGCCAGCAGCTCCACGCCCAGGGGCAACCACAATGAGCAGTTCTTC
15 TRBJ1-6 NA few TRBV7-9 CASSSRSSYNSPLHF TGTGCCAGCAGCTCGAGGAGCTCCTATAATTCACCCCTCCACTTT
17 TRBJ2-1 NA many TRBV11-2 CASSLEVAEAYYNEQFF TGTGCCAGCAGCTTAGAGGTAGCGGAGGCCTACTACAATGAGCAGTTCTTC
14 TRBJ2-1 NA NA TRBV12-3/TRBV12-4 CASSSGGPVWEQFF TGTGCCAGCAGTTCCGGGGGGCCAGTCTGGGAGCAGTTCTTC
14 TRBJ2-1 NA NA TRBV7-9 CASSLAGRGHEQFF TGTGCCAGCAGCCTCGCCGGCAGGGGCCATGAGCAGTTCTTC
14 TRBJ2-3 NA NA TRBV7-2 CASSLGNNGGTQYF TGTGCCAGCAGCTTGGGAAATAACGGGGGTACGCAGTATTTT
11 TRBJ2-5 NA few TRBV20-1 CSARVRTLADF TGCAGTGCTAGAGTACGGACTCTCGCGGACTTC
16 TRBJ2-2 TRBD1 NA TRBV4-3 CASSQESTGAGGELFF TGCGCCAGCAGCCAAGAAAGTACAGGGGCAGGCGGGGAGCTGTTTTTT
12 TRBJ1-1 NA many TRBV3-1 CASKGGNTEAFF TGTGCCAGCAAGGGAGGGAACACTGAAGCTTTCTTT
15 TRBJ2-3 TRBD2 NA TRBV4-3 CASSWRTSSKDTQYF TGCGCCAGCAGCTGGCGGACTAGTAGTAAAGATACGCAGTATTTT
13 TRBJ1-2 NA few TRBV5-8 CASSYSNYGGYTF TGTGCCAGCAGCTATTCTAACTATGGCGGCTACACCTTC
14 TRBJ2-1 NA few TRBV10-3 CAINPGTANNEQFF TGTGCCATCAACCCGGGGACCGCCAACAATGAGCAGTTCTTC
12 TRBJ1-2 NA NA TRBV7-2 CASSRRAYGYTF TGTGCCAGCTCCCGGAGGGCATATGGCTACACCTTC
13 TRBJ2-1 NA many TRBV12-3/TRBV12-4 CASSLRSGEFKFF TGTGCCAGCAGTCTCCGTTCGGGGGAGTTTAAGTTCTTC
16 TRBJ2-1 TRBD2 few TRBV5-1 CASSLLAGEAYNEQFF TGCGCCAGCAGCCTATTAGCGGGGGAGGCCTACAATGAGCAGTTCTTC
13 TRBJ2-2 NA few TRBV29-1 CSVEDLDTGELFF TGCAGCGTTGAAGATCTGGACACCGGGGAGCTGTTTTTT
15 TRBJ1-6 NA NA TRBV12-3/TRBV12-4 CASTHAGLVDSPLHF TGTGCCAGCACCCATGCGGGCTTGGTGGATTCACCCCTCCACTTT
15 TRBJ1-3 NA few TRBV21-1 CASSKDGTGGNTIYF TGTGCCAGCAGCAAAGACGGCACGGGCGGAAACACCATATATTTT
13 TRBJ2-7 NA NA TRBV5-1 CASSLALTYEQYF TGCGCCAGCAGCTTGGCCCTGACCTACGAGCAGTACTTC
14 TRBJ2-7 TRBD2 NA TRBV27 CASSLSGRFYEQYF TGTGCCAGCAGTTTATCCGGGAGGTTCTACGAGCAGTACTTC
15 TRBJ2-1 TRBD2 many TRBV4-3 CASTTLAGANNEQFF TGCGCCAGCACCACCTTAGCGGGGGCCAACAATGAGCAGTTCTTC
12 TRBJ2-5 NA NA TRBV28 CASMGRRETQYF TGTGCCAGCATGGGCAGAAGAGAGACCCAGTACTTC
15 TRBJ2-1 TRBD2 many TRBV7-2 CASSSTSGGHNEQFF TGTGCCAGCAGCTCGACTAGCGGGGGGCACAATGAGCAGTTCTTC
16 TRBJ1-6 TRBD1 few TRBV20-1 CSARDIGQGAYSPFHF TGCAGTGCTAGAGATATAGGGCAGGGGGCTTATTCACCCTTCCACTTT
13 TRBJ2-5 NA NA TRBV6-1 CASSAYREETQYF TGTGCCAGCAGTGCGTACAGGGAAGAGACCCAGTACTTC
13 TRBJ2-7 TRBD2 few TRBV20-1 CSTLAGGPYEQYF TGCAGTACACTAGCGGGAGGGCCGTACGAGCAGTACTTC
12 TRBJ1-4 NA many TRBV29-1 CSGSGGDEKLFF TGCAGCGGGTCGGGGGGGGATGAAAAACTGTTTTTT
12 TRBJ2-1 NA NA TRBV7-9 CASSPTLNEQFF TGTGCCAGCAGCCCCACTTTAAATGAGCAGTTCTTC
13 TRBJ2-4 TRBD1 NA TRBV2 CASRRDRGNIQYF TGTGCCAGCAGGCGAGACAGGGGAAACATTCAGTACTTC
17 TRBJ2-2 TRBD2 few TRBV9 CASSPRRGLAGFGELFF TGTGCCAGCAGCCCCCGCCGGGGACTAGCGGGATTCGGGGAGCTGTTTTTT
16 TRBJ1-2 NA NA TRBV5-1 CASSNIRKLGPYGYTF TGCGCCAGCAGCAATATACGCAAATTAGGACCCTATGGCTACACCTTC